This T cell receptor beta chain came from a study of T cells after yellow fever vaccination. Findings and caveats of the study: A minor fraction of clonotypes spanned both CD4 and CD8 compartments. The booster saw the reappearance of most primary-vaccination clones (approximately 97% CD4, 80% to 90% CD8).

This clonotype was seen ten or more times. Its antigen is still unknown. Conversion of TCR transcripts into cDNA relied on 5'RACE template switching, which added a universal primer site and UMIs. TCRdb processed the 5' RACE reads anew with MiXCR; each CDR3 protein has one entry. The sample yields over 250,000 distinct CDR3 sequences, over 4.5% seen once. V gave up 4 bases and J gave up 1 base, with 14 bases separating them. The CDR3 length is 16 residues. Germline-derived CDR1 and CDR2 are SGDLS and YYNGEE. The chain carries TRBV9 and TRBJ2-2; perhaps D is TRBD1 or TRBD2 (6 bases each). Sample: CD4+ T cells sorted from PBMCs, taken on the day of the yellow fever booster vaccination. This clonotype originated in a man between 18 and 29 years old who received the YFV17D yellow fever vaccine. In DNA form, the CDR3 reads TGTGCCAGCAGCTTTAGACTAGGGGGGAACACCGGGGAGCTGTTTTTT. It encodes CASSFRLGGNTGELFF.